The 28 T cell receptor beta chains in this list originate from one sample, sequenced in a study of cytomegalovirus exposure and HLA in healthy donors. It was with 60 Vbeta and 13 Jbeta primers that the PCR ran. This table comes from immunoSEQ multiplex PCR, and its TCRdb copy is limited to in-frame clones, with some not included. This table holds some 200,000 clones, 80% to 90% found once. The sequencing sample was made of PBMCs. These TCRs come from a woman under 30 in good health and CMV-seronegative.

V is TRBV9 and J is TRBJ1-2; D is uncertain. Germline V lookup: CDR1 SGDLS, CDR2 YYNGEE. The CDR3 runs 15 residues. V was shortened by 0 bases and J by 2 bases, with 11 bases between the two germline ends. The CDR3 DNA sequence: TGTGCCAGCAGCGTAGCTGAGGGATACAACTATGGCTACACCTTC. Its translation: CASSVAEGYNYGYTF.

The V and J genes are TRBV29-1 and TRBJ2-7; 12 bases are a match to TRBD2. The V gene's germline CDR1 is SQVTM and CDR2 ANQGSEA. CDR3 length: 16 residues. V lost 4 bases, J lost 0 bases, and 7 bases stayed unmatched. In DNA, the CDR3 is TGCAGCGTTGTCCCCCAGACTAGCGGGAGCTCCTACGAGCAGTACTTC. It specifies CSVVPQTSGSSYEQYF.

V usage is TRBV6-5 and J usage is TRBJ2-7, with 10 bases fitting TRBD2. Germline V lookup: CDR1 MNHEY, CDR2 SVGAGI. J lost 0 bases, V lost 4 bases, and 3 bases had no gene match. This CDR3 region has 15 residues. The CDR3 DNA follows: TGTGCCAGCAGTTTCTCTAGCGGGAGCTCCTACGAGCAGTACTTC. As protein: CASSFSSGSSYEQYF.

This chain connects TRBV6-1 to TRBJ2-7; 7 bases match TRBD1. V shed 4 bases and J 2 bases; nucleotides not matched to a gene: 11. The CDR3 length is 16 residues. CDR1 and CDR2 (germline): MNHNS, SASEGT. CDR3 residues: CASSGARGKLTYEQYF. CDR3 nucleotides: TGTGCCAGCAGTGGGGCCAGGGGGAAATTAACCTACGAGCAGTACTTC.

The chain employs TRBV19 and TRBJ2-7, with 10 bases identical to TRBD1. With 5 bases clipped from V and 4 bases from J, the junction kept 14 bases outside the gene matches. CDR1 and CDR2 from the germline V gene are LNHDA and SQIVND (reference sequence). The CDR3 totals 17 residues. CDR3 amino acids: CASSPILGTGASYEQYF. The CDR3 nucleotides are TGTGCCAGTAGTCCAATACTCGGGACAGGGGCCTCATACGAGCAGTACTTC.

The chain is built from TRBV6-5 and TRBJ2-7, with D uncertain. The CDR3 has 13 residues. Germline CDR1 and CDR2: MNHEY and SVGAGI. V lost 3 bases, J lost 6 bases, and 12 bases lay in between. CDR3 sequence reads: CASSYFARGEQYF. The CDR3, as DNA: TGTGCCAGCAGTTATTTTGCTCGAGGCGAGCAGTACTTC.

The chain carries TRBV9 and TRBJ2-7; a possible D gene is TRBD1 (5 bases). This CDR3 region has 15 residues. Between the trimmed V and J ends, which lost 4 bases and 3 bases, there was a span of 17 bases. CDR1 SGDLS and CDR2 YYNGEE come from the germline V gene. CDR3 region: CASSPWAAGNYEQYF. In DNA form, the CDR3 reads TGTGCCAGCAGCCCCTGGGCGGCAGGGAACTACGAGCAGTACTTC.

The CDR3 coding sequence is TGTGCCCTTTCAATGGGGGGGAGCACTGAAGCTTTCTTT. Its translation: CALSMGGSTEAFF. This sequence joins TRBV30 and TRBJ1-1; possibly TRBD1 for D (5 bases). The V end was cut by 8 bases, the J end by 4 bases, with 17 bases between. The CDR3 extends over 13 amino acids. Germline assignment: CDR1 GTSNPN and CDR2 SVGIG (reference sequence).

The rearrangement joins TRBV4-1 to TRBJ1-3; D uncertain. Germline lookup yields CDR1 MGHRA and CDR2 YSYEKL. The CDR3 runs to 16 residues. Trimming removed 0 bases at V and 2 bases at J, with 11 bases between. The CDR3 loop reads CASSQETRGAGNTIYF. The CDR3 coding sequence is TGCGCCAGCAGCCAAGAGACGCGGGGAGCTGGAAACACCATATATTTT.

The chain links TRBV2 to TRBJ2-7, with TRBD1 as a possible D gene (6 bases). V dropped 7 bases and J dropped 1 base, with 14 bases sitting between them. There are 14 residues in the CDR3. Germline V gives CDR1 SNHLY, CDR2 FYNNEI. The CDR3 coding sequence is TGTGCCAGCAATCCTACAGGGCCTTCCTACGAGCAGTACTTC. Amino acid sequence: CASNPTGPSYEQYF.

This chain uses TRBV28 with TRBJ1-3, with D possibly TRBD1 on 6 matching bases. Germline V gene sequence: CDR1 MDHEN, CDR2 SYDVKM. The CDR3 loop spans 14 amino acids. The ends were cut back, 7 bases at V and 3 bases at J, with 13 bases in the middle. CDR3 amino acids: CASTTGVFGNTIYF. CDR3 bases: TGTGCCAGCACGACAGGAGTCTTTGGAAACACCATATATTTT.

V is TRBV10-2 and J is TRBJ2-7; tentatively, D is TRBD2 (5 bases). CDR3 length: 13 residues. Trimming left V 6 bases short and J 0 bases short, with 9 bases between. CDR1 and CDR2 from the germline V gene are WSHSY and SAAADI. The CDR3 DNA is TGCGCCAGCAGACCGGGGTCCTCCTACGAGCAGTACTTC. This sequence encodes CASRPGSSYEQYF.

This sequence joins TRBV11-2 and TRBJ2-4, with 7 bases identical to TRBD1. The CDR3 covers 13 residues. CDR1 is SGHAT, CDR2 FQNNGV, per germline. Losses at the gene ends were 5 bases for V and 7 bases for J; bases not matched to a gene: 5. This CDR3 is CASSRPGGNIQYF. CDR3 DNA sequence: TGTGCCAGCAGCCGCCCAGGGGGTAACATTCAGTACTTC.

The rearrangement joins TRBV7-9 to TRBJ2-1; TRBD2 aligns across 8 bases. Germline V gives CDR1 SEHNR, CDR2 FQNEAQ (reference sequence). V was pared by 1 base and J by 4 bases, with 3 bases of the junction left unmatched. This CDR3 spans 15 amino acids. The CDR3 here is CASSLGVAGYNEQFF. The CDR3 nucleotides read TGTGCCAGCAGCTTAGGGGTAGCGGGGTACAATGAGCAGTTCTTC.

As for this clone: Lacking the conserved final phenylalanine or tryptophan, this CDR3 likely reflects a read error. CDR3 sequence reads: CASSQEAGGRYGYTV. CDR3 sequence (DNA): TGTGCCAGCAGCCAAGAGGCAGGGGGCAGGTATGGCTACACCGTC. The chain recombines TRBV4-2 with TRBJ1-2; 8 nucleotides agree with TRBD1. The CDR3 has 15 residues. Germline V CDR1 and CDR2: LGHNA, YNFKEQ. J was trimmed by 5 bases and V by 0 bases; bases with no gene match: 5.

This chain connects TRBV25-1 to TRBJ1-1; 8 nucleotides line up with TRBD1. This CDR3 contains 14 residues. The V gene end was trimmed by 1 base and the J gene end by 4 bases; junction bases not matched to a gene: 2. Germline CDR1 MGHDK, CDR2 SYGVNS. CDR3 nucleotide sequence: TGTGCCAGCAGTGAATTCCAGGGGGCCACTGAAGCTTTCTTT. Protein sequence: CASSEFQGATEAFF.

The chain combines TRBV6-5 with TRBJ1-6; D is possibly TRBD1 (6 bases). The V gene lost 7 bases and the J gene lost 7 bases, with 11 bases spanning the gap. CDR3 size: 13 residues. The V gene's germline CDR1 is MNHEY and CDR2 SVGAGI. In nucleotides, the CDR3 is TGTGCCAGCACCCGGACAGCCAATTCACCCCTCCACTTT. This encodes CASTRTANSPLHF.

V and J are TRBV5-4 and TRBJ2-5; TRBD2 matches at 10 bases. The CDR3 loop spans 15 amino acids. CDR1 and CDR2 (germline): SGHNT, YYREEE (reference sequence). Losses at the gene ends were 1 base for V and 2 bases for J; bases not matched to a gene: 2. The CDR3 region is CASSLTAGGQETQYF. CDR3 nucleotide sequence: TGTGCCAGCAGCTTGACAGCGGGGGGGCAAGAGACCCAGTACTTC.

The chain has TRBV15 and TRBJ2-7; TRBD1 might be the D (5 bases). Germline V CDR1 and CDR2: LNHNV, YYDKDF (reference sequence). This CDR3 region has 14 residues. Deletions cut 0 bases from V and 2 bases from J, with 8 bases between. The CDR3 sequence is CATSREGLPYEQYF. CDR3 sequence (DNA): TGTGCCACCAGCAGAGAGGGGCTTCCCTACGAGCAGTACTTC. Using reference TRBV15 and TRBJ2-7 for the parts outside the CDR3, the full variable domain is DAMVIQNPRYQVTQFGKPVTLSCSQTLNHNVMYWYQQKSSQAPKLLFHYYDKDFNNEADTPDNFQSRRPNTSFCFLDIRSPGLGDTAMYLCATSREGLPYEQYFGPGTRLTVT.

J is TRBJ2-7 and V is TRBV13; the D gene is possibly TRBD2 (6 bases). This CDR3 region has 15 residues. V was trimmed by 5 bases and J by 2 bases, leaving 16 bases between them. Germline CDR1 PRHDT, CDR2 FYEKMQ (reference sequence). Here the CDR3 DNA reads TGTGCCAGCAGCCCATCATGGGAGCGGGCCTACGAGCAGTACTTC. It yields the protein CASSPSWERAYEQYF.

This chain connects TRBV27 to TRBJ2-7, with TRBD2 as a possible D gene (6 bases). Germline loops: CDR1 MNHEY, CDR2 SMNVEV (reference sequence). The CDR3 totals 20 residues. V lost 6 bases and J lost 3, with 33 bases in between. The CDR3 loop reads CASRNLRLARAQGAYYEQYF. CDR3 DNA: TGTGCCAGCAGAAATCTACGGCTAGCGAGAGCCCAAGGAGCGTACTACGAGCAGTACTTC.

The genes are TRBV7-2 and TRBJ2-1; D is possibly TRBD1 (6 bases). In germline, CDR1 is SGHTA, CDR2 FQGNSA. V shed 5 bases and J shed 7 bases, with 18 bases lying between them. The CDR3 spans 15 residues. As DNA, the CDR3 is TGTGCCAGCAGCGCACACAGGGTTAGGATGAATGAGCAGTTCTTC. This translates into CASSAHRVRMNEQFF.

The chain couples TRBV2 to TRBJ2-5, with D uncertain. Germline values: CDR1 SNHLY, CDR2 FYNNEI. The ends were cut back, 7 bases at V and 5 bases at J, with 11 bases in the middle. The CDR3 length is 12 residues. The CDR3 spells CASKIIAETQYF. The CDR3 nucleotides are TGTGCCAGCAAGATAATAGCTGAGACCCAGTACTTC.

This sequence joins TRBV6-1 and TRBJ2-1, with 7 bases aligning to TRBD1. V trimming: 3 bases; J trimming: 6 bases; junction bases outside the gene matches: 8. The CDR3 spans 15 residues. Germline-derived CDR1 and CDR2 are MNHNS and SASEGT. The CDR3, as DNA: TGTGCCAGCAGTGAGAGTAGGGGGCTACTCAATGAGCAGTTCTTC. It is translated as CASSESRGLLNEQFF.

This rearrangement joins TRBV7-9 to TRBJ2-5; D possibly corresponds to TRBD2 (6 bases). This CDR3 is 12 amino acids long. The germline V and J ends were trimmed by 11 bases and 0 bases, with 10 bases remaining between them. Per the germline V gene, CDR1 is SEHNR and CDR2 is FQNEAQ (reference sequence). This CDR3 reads CAFSGNQETQYF. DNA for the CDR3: TGTGCCTTTAGCGGCAACCAAGAGACCCAGTACTTC. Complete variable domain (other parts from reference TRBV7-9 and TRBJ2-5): DTGVSQNPRHKITKRGQNVTFRCDPISEHNRLYWYRQTLGQGPEFLTYFQNEAQLEKSRLLSDRFSAERPKGSFSTLEIQRTEQGDSAMYLCAFSGNQETQYFGPGTRLLVL.

The CDR3 is CASSEFAVASTDTQYF. DNA for the CDR3: TGTGCCAGCAGTGAATTTGCGGTTGCTAGCACAGATACGCAGTATTTT. The chain employs TRBV25-1 and TRBJ2-3; D not certain. With 1 base removed from V and 0 bases from J, the gap between germline ends came to 11 bases. CDR1 is MGHDK, CDR2 SYGVNS, per germline. The length of the CDR3 is 16 residues.

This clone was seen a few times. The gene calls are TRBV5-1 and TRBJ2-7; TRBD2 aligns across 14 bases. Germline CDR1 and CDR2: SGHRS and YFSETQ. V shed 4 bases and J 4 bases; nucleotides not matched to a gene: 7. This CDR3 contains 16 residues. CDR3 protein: CASSIRLAGGNYEQYF. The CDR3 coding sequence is TGCGCCAGCAGCATCCGACTAGCGGGAGGGAATTACGAGCAGTACTTC. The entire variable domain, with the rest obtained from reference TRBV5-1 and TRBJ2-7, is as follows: KAGVTQTPRYLIKTRGQQVTLSCSPISGHRSVSWYQQTPGQGLQFLFEYFSETQRNKGNFPGRFSGRQFSNSRSEMNVSTLELGDSALYLCASSIRLAGGNYEQYFGPGTRLTVT.

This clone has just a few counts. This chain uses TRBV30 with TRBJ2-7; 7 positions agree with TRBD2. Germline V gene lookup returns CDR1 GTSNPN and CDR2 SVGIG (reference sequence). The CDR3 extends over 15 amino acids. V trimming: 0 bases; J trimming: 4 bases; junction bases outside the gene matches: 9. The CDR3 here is CAWSVPFAGVYEQYF. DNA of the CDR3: TGTGCCTGGAGTGTACCTTTTGCGGGAGTTTACGAGCAGTACTTC.